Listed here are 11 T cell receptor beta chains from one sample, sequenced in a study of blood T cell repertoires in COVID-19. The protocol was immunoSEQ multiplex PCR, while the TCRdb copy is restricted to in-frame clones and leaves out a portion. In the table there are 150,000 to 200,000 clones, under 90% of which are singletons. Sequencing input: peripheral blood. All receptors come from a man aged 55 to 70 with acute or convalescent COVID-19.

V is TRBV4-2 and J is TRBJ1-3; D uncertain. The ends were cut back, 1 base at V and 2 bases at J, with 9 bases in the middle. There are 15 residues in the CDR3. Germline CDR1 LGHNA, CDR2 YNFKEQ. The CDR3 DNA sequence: TGTGCCAGCAGCCAAGTAGGAGGTGCTGGAAACACCATATATTTT. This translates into CASSQVGGAGNTIYF.

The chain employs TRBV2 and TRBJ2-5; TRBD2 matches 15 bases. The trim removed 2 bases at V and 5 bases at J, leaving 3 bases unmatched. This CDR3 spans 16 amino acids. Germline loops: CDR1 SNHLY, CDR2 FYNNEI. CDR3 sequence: CASSELGTSGGETQYF. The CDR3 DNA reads TGTGCCAGCAGTGAACTTGGGACTAGCGGGGGGGAGACCCAGTACTTC. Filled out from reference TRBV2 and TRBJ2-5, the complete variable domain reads EPEVTQTPSHQVTQMGQEVILRCVPISNHLYFYWYRQILGQKVEFLVSFYNNEISEKSEIFDDQFSVERPDGSNFTLKIRSTKLEDSAMYFCASSELGTSGGETQYFGPGTRLLVL.

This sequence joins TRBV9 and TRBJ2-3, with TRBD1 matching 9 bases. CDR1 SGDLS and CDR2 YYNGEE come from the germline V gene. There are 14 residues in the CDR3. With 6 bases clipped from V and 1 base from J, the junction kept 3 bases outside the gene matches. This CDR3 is CASNRDRGTDTQYF. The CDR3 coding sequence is TGTGCCAGCAACCGGGACAGGGGCACAGATACGCAGTATTTT.

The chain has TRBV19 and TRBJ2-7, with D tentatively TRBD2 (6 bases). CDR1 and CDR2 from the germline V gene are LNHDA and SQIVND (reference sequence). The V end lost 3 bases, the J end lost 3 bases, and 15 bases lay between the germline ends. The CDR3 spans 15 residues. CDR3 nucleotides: TGTGCCAGTAGTATCGCTGCGGGAACCCACTACGAGCAGTACTTC. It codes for CASSIAAGTHYEQYF. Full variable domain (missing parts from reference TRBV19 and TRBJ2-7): DGGITQSPKYLFRKEGQNVTLSCEQNLNHDAMYWYRQDPGQGLRLIYYSQIVNDFQKGDIAEGYSVSREKKESFPLTVTSAQKNPTAFYLCASSIAAGTHYEQYFGPGTRLTVT.

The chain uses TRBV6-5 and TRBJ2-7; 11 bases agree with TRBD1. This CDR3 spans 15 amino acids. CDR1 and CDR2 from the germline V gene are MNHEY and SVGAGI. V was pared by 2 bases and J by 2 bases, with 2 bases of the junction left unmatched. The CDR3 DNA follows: TGTGCCAGCAGTTACGGGACAGGGGGTCCCTACGAGCAGTACTTC. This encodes CASSYGTGGPYEQYF.

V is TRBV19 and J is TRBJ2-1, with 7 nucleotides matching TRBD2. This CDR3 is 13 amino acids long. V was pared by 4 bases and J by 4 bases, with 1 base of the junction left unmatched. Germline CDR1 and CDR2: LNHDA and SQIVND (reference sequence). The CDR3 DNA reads TGTGCCAGTAGTAGGGGACTATACAATGAGCAGTTCTTC. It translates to CASSRGLYNEQFF.

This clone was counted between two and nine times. CDR3 region: CASSGLAGYEQYF. CDR3 nucleotides: TGTGCCAGCAGCGGTCTAGCGGGGTACGAGCAGTACTTC. V and J are TRBV3-1 (or the pseudogene TRBV3-2) and TRBJ2-7, with TRBD2 identical over 9 bases. V lost 5 bases to trimming and J lost 4 bases; unmatched junction nucleotides: 3. Germline lookup yields CDR1 LGHDT and CDR2 YNNKEL (reference sequence). CDR3 size: 13 residues.

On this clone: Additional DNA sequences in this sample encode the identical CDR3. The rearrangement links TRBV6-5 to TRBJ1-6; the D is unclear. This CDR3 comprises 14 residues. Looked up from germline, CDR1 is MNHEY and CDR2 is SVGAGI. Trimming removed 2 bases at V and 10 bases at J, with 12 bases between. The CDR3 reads CASSYRAPGSPLHF. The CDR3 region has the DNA TGTGCCAGCAGTTACCGGGCACCGGGGTCACCCCTCCACTTT.

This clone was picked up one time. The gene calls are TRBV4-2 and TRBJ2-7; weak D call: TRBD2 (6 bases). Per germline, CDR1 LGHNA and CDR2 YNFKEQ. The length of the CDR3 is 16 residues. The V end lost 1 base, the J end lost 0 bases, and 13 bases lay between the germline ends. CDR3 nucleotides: TGTGCCAGCAGCCAAGTTGCTAGCGTGTTCTCCTACGAGCAGTACTTC. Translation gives CASSQVASVFSYEQYF.

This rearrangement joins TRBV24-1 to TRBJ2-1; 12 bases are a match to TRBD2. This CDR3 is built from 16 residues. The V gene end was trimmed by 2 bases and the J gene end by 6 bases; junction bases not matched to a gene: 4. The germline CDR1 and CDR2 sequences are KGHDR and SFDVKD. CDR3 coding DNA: TGTGCCACCAGTGATTGGACTAGCGGGAAATTCAATGAGCAGTTCTTC. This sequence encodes CATSDWTSGKFNEQFF.

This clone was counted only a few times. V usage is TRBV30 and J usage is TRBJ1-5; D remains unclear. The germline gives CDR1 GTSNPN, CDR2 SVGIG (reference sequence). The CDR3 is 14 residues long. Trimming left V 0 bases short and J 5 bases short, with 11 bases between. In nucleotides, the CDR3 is TGTGCCTGGAGTGTATCAAGGGAGGATCAGCCCCAGCATTTT. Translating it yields CAWSVSREDQPQHF.